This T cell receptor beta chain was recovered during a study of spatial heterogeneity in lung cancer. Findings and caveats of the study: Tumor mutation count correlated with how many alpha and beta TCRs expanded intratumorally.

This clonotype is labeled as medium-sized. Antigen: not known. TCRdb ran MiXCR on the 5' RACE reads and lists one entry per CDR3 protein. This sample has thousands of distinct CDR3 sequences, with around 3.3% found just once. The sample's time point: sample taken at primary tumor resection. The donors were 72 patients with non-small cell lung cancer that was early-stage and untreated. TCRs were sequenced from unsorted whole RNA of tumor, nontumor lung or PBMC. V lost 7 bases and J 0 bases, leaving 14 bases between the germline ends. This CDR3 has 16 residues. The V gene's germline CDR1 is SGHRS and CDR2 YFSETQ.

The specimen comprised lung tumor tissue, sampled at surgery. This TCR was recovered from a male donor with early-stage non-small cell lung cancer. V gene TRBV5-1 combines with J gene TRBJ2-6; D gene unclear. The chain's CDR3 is CASEATPGSGANVLTF. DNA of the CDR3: TGCGCCAGCGAGGCCACTCCGGGCTCTGGGGCCAACGTCCTGACTTTC.